The 19 T cell receptor beta chains below were found in one sample sequenced in a study of shared clonotypes between healthy human individuals. Naive CD8 cells, CD45RO-negative and positively selected for CCR7, excluded terminally differentiated effector memory CD45RA+ cells. The data were produced by immunoSEQ multiplex PCR, yet TCRdb's version contains in-frame clones alone and is incomplete. The sample has hundreds of thousands of clones, approximately 95% seen once. Sequencing was carried out using naive CD8+ T cells sorted from blood. The receptors originated from a young woman in good health.

The chain is built from TRBV7-9 and TRBJ2-7; 11 bases fit TRBD2. The V and J ends lost 5 bases and 4 bases, in that order; junction bases with no gene match: 7. CDR3 length: 15 residues. Germline assignment: CDR1 SEHNR and CDR2 FQNEAQ (reference sequence). The CDR3 loop is CASSPGLAGTYEQYF. The CDR3, as DNA: TGTGCCAGCAGCCCAGGACTAGCGGGCACTTACGAGCAGTACTTC.

V and J are TRBV28 and TRBJ1-1; no reliable D call. Trimming took off 2 bases at V and 1 base at J, with 11 bases between the two ends. This CDR3 is built from 15 residues. CDR1 and CDR2 (germline): MDHEN, SYDVKM. The CDR3 bases are TGTGCCAGCAGTTTAAGGCAGCACGGGAACACTGAAGCTTTCTTT. It translates to CASSLRQHGNTEAFF.

This chain links TRBV29-1 with TRBJ2-7, with TRBD1 matching over 7 bases. The CDR3 runs 13 residues. Unmatched junction bases numbered 3, after V lost 0 bases and J lost 4 bases. Germline V gene lookup returns CDR1 SQVTM and CDR2 ANQGSEA. CDR3 sequence: CSVEDGQVYEQYF. The DNA for the CDR3 is TGCAGCGTTGAAGACGGACAGGTTTACGAGCAGTACTTC.

This chain uses TRBV29-1 with TRBJ2-7; 9 bases agree with TRBD2. The germline gives CDR1 SQVTM, CDR2 ANQGSEA. The CDR3 consists of 13 residues. J gave up 1 base and V 7 bases, and 5 bases lay outside the gene matches. The CDR3: CSAHSGSSYEQYF. CDR3 DNA sequence: TGCAGCGCTCATAGCGGGAGTTCCTACGAGCAGTACTTC.

The rearrangement joins TRBV19 to TRBJ1-4, with unresolved D. CDR3 size: 17 residues. The V gene's germline CDR1 is LNHDA and CDR2 SQIVND (reference sequence). The ends were cut back, 4 bases at V and 2 bases at J, with 17 bases in the middle. This CDR3 reads CASSSAGDFGTNEKLFF. The CDR3 coding sequence is TGTGCCAGTAGTAGTGCGGGAGATTTCGGGACTAATGAAAAACTGTTTTTT. Full variable domain (rest looked up from reference TRBV19 and TRBJ1-4): DGGITQSPKYLFRKEGQNVTLSCEQNLNHDAMYWYRQDPGQGLRLIYYSQIVNDFQKGDIAEGYSVSREKKESFPLTVTSAQKNPTAFYLCASSSAGDFGTNEKLFFGSGTQLSVL.

The chain employs TRBV5-6 and TRBJ1-2; the match to TRBD1 covers 7 bases. J was trimmed by 3 bases and V by 5 bases; bases with no gene match: 7. This CDR3 has 14 amino acids. The germline V gene has CDR1 SGHDT and CDR2 YYEEEE. The CDR3 protein is CASRNQGGYYGYTF. The CDR3 region has the DNA TGTGCCAGCAGGAATCAGGGGGGATACTATGGCTACACCTTC.

The rearrangement uses TRBV9 and TRBJ1-2; D gene ambiguous. Germline CDR1 and CDR2: SGDLS and YYNGEE. This CDR3 spans 15 amino acids. V lost 3 bases and J 0 bases, leaving 12 bases between the germline ends. DNA of the CDR3: TGTGCCAGCAGCGGCTGGACGGGGACTAACTATGGCTACACCTTC. Its protein product is CASSGWTGTNYGYTF.

The V and J genes are TRBV27 and TRBJ2-7, with D possibly being TRBD2 (5 bases). With 1 base removed from V and 0 bases from J, the gap between germline ends came to 10 bases. The CDR3 contains 15 residues. The germline CDR1 and CDR2 sequences are MNHEY and SMNVEV (reference sequence). CDR3 DNA: TGTGCCAGCAGTTTATTGGGTCTAGCCTCCTACGAGCAGTACTTC. Amino acids: CASSLLGLASYEQYF.

Concerning this clone itself: This specimen includes other DNA sequences encoding the same CDR3. The V call is TRBV5-1, the J call TRBJ2-7; D not resolved. Trimming took off 0 bases at V and 4 bases at J, with 11 bases between the two ends. Germline V lookup: CDR1 SGHRS, CDR2 YFSETQ. The CDR3 runs to 14 residues. The CDR3 coding sequence is TGCGCCAGCAGCTTGGGGACGGCGTCTTACGAGCAGTACTTC. Its protein is CASSLGTASYEQYF.

J is TRBJ2-7 and V is TRBV4-2; D is unresolved. Trimming took 6 bases from V and 0 from J, leaving 6 bases between them. This CDR3 comprises 12 residues. Germline V gives CDR1 LGHNA, CDR2 YNFKEQ. The CDR3 sequence is CASRGSSYEQYF. The CDR3 nucleotides read TGTGCCAGCAGAGGGTCCTCCTACGAGCAGTACTTC.

This chain connects TRBV6-4 to TRBJ2-3; 11 bases fit TRBD2. Germline V lookup: CDR1 MRHNA, CDR2 SNTAGT. CDR3 length: 15 amino acids. With V trimmed by 4 bases and J by 5 bases, 5 bases remained unmatched. CDR3 region: CASSVAGGPGDTQYF. The CDR3 nucleotides are TGTGCCAGCAGTGTAGCGGGAGGGCCTGGAGATACGCAGTATTTT.

The rearrangement links TRBV27 to TRBJ2-7, with D perhaps TRBD2 (5 bases). The CDR3 sequence is 14 residues long. V was shortened by 3 bases and J by 2 bases, with 11 bases between the two germline ends. Per germline, CDR1 MNHEY and CDR2 SMNVEV (reference sequence). CDR3 amino acids: CASSFDGEAYEQYF. CDR3 sequence (DNA): TGTGCCAGCAGTTTCGACGGGGAAGCCTACGAGCAGTACTTC.

This chain joins TRBV28 and TRBJ1-2, with D perhaps TRBD1 (6 bases). CDR1 is MDHEN, CDR2 SYDVKM, per germline. This CDR3 has 13 residues. V was pared by 5 bases and J by 7 bases, with 14 bases between. CDR3 amino acids: CASSPLGQFGYTF. In nucleotides, the CDR3 is TGTGCCAGCAGTCCCCTCGGACAGTTTGGCTACACCTTC.

The rearrangement uses TRBV9 and TRBJ1-5, with D possibly being TRBD1 (6 bases). Germline V lookup: CDR1 SGDLS, CDR2 YYNGEE. V was trimmed by 3 bases and J by 4 bases, leaving 8 bases between them. The CDR3 has 13 amino acids. CDR3 DNA sequence: TGTGCCAGCAGCGGGACAGAGAATCAGCCCCAGCATTTT. Its translation: CASSGTENQPQHF.

The V and J genes are TRBV9 and TRBJ2-1, with 10 nucleotides matching TRBD2. The ends lost 3 bases at V and 9 bases at J; junction bases unmatched: 6. The CDR3 loop spans 14 amino acids. Germline V lookup: CDR1 SGDLS, CDR2 YYNGEE. CDR3 sequence: CASSGSGRASEQFF. The CDR3 DNA follows: TGTGCCAGCAGCGGAAGCGGGAGGGCCAGTGAGCAGTTCTTC.

The chain uses TRBV9 and TRBJ2-7; maybe TRBD2 (6 bases). The germline V gene has CDR1 SGDLS and CDR2 YYNGEE. The CDR3 totals 14 residues. The V gene lost 0 bases and the J gene lost 9 bases, with 16 bases spanning the gap. The CDR3 DNA follows: TGTGCCAGCAGCGTAGAGGGACGGGTGGAGGGGCAGTACTTC. As protein: CASSVEGRVEGQYF.

The chain has TRBV4-1 and TRBJ2-5; tentative D call: TRBD2 (7 bases). V gave up 1 base and J gave up 2 bases, with 14 bases separating them. The CDR3 has 16 amino acids. In germline, CDR1 is MGHRA, CDR2 YSYEKL. CDR3 nucleotides: TGCGCCAGCAGCCAAGGTGGCCGGGGGGCTCAAGAGACCCAGTACTTC. Protein product: CASSQGGRGAQETQYF.

The sample holds one count of this clone. V gene TRBV6-1 combines with J gene TRBJ2-5; weak D call: TRBD1 (6 bases). CDR1 and CDR2 from the germline V gene are MNHNS and SASEGT. Trimming removed 6 bases at V and 4 bases at J, with 6 bases between. This CDR3 has 11 residues. For the CDR3, the DNA is TGTGCCAGCAGAGGGGGAGAGACCCAGTACTTC. It codes for CASRGGETQYF.

This chain uses TRBV19 with TRBJ1-1; 7 nucleotides line up with TRBD1. Trimming cost V 7 bases and J 7 bases; bases outside gene matches: 9. CDR3 size: 13 residues. The germline CDR1 and CDR2 sequences are LNHDA and SQIVND (reference sequence). The CDR3 bases are TGTGCCAGTACCGCCACAGGGGTGGATGAAGCTTTCTTT. As protein: CASTATGVDEAFF.